This record covers a single T cell receptor (beta chain). Antigen unknown. The data derive from a study of T cells in Graves' hyperthyroidism and ophthalmopathy. Study results and limitations: Most thyroid clonotypes with frequency above 0.001 were detected in blood.

Amplified TCR beta CDR3 regions derived from RNA transcripts. With the HTBI primer set, the TCR CDR3 went through a first round of RT-PCR. TCRdb called the multiplex PCR reads again in MiXCR, with one record for every CDR3 protein. The table lists about 560,000 distinct CDR3 sequences, over 15% of them singletons, with 15% to 20% in the top ten. V dropped 6 bases and J dropped 0; count of bases not matched to a gene: 6. Germline assignment: CDR1 DFQATT and CDR2 SNEGSKA (reference sequence). This CDR3 is built from 15 residues. The material sequenced was blood. This TCR came from a young woman with Graves' hyperthyroidism. The rearrangement uses TRBV20-1 and TRBJ2-7; TRBD2 agrees at 12 bases. CDR3 sequence (DNA): TGCAGTGCCAACGGACTAGCGGGACCCTCCTACGAGCAGTACTTC. It encodes CSANGLAGPSYEQYF.